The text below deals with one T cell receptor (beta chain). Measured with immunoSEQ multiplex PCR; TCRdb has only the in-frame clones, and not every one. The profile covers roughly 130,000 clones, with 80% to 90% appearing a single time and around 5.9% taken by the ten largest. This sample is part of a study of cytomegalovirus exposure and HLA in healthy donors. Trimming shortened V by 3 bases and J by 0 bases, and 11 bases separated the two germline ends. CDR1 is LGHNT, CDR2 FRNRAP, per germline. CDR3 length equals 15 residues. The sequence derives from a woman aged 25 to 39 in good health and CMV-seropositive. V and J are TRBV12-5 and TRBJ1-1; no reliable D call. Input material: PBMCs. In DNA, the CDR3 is TGTGCTAGTGGTTTTGGTGAGGGAATGAACACTGAAGCTTTCTTT. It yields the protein CASGFGEGMNTEAFF.